This entry concerns a single T cell receptor beta chain. This specimen belongs to a study of blood T cell repertoires in COVID-19. Looking at the study overall: Acute and convalescent COVID-19 specimens originated in the United States, Italy and Spain.

Libraries were prepared by immunoSEQ multiplex PCR; TCRdb keeps only in-frame clonotypes and omits some of them. The repertoire consists of 250,000 to 300,000 clones, with 85% to 90% occurring once and the leading ten covering less than 4%. CDR3 length: 13 residues. Germline CDR1 and CDR2: MNHEY and SVGAGI. Trimming took off 6 bases at V and 2 bases at J, with 10 bases between the two ends. The chain combines TRBV6-5 with TRBJ1-2; D unresolved. The clonotype was recovered from a man aged 18 to 35 with active or convalescent COVID-19. The sample taken for sequencing was peripheral blood. The CDR3 bases are TGTGCCAGCAGAAACGGGGAAAACTATGGCTACACCTTC. This gives the protein CASRNGENYGYTF.